Listed here is a single TCR beta chain. Its specificity is not known. The CDR3 extends over 15 amino acids. Trimming took 5 bases from V and 5 from J, leaving 19 bases between them. Germline V gene lookup returns CDR1 SEHNR and CDR2 FQNEAQ (reference sequence). This specimen belongs to a study of shared clonotypes between healthy human individuals. Study findings and constraints: A reduction in generation probabilities was seen for non-shared clonotypes relative to those shared by all four donors.

Deep was the level at which the assay was run. Produced via immunoSEQ multiplex PCR; TCRdb's table is partial and in-frame only. Here the sample spans roughly 660,000 clones, 90% being singletons. The clonotype was recovered from a man between 18 and 29 years old in good health. Some clones in this sample may be carry-over from other donors' samples. The sequencing sample was made of memory CD8+ T cells from PBMCs. As for subset: CD45RO+ cells pooled with CCR7-negative TemRA cells. The V gene is TRBV7-9, the J gene TRBJ2-7; D unresolved. The CDR3 loop is CASSPRTEKFDEQYF. The CDR3 nucleotides read TGTGCCAGCAGCCCGAGGACGGAGAAGTTCGACGAGCAGTACTTC.